Presented here are 29 T cell receptor beta chains from one specimen sequenced in a study of T cell changes during pregnancy in multiple sclerosis. The method was immunoSEQ multiplex PCR; TCRdb's version includes in-frame clones alone and lacks a portion of them. The sample has approximately 62,000 clones, just over 90% seen once. The sample here was CD8+ T cells from peripheral blood mononuclear cells, taken in the second trimester of pregnancy. The receptor source for this set is a female donor with multiple sclerosis, enrolled in a pregnancy study.

The chain combines TRBV15 with TRBJ2-1; 7 nucleotides match TRBD2. CDR1 and CDR2 from the germline V gene are LNHNV and YYDKDF (reference sequence). This CDR3 has 17 amino acids. V was pared by 2 bases and J by 4 bases, with 11 bases of the junction left unmatched. In nucleotides, the CDR3 is TGTGCCACCAGCAGAACTGGTATGGCTAGCGGATACAATGAGCAGTTCTTC. It specifies CATSRTGMASGYNEQFF.

The chain links TRBV7-9 to TRBJ2-3, with D possibly being TRBD2 (6 bases). CDR3 length equals 15 residues. Trimming stripped 5 bases from V and 6 bases from J, with 18 bases between. Germline CDR1 reads SEHNR; CDR2 reads FQNEAQ (reference sequence). CDR3 sequence: CASSLFGSLGDTQYF. CDR3 nucleotide sequence: TGTGCCAGCAGCCTGTTCGGGAGCCTTGGGGATACGCAGTATTTT.

The V and J genes are TRBV21-1 and TRBJ1-2; the D call of TRBD1 is as the table states it, not checked on the DNA. TRBV21-1 is noted as a pseudogene. This CDR3 has 16 residues. The CDR3 reads CASSKSESRGDYGYTF. In nucleotides, the CDR3 is TGTGCCAGCAGCAAATCGGAAAGCAGGGGGGACTATGGCTACACCTTC.

The chain recombines TRBV19 with TRBJ2-2; 9 bases are shared with TRBD1. Germline CDR1 is LNHDA and CDR2 is SQIVND (reference sequence). V was clipped by 6 bases and J by 4 bases; unmatched bases: 3. CDR3 length equals 14 residues. The CDR3 is CASRDRGRTGELFF. The CDR3 bases are TGTGCCAGTAGGGACAGGGGACGCACCGGGGAGCTGTTTTTT.

The chain recombines TRBV4-3 with TRBJ1-2; D remains ambiguous. The germline gives CDR1 LGHNA, CDR2 YSLEER. V gave up 4 bases and J gave up 5 bases, with 23 bases separating them. The CDR3 extends over 17 amino acids. CDR3 sequence (DNA): TGCGCCAGCAGCCCCTCAAGCCTCACCGCGGGGTTTTATGGCTACACCTTC. Translating it yields CASSPSSLTAGFYGYTF.

CDR3 sequence reads: CASTGSVFRANVLTF. The CDR3 bases are TGTGCCAGTACGGGGTCAGTATTCCGGGCCAACGTCCTGACTTTC. The chain combines TRBV19 with TRBJ2-6; perhaps TRBD2 as D (5 bases). V was pared by 7 bases and J by 5 bases, with 15 bases between. Germline CDR1 reads LNHDA; CDR2 reads SQIVND (reference sequence). The CDR3 contains 15 residues.

V and J are TRBV20-1 and TRBJ2-7; D is ambiguous. Germline-derived CDR1 and CDR2 are DFQATT and SNEGSKA (reference sequence). V lost 6 bases and J 0 bases, leaving 6 bases between the germline ends. The CDR3 runs to 11 residues. The CDR3 DNA reads as TGCAGTGCGTCAGACTCCTACGAGCAGTACTTC. Translating gives CSASDSYEQYF.

In this sample, this clone turned up once. The chain employs TRBV27 and TRBJ2-2, with TRBD1 matching 10 bases. The germline CDR1 and CDR2 sequences are MNHEY and SMNVEV (reference sequence). Trimming at V came to 4 bases and at J to 7 bases, leaving 3 bases not matched to a gene. This CDR3 region has 14 residues. The CDR3 nucleotides read TGTGCCAGCAGTTGGGGGACAGGGGTCGGGGAGCTGTTTTTT. This gives the protein CASSWGTGVGELFF.

The CDR3 DNA is TGCGCCAGCAGCTTGACAGGGCGAAGGACTTACACTGAAGCTTTCTTT. Its translation: CASSLTGRRTYTEAFF. This sequence joins TRBV5-1 and TRBJ1-1; D is perhaps TRBD1 (6 bases). Per germline, CDR1 SGHRS and CDR2 YFSETQ. The V gene lost 1 base and the J gene lost 3 bases, with 16 bases spanning the gap. The CDR3 spans 16 residues.

V is TRBV6-5 and J is TRBJ2-5; 10 nucleotides match TRBD1. The J segment lost 10 bases and the V segment lost 2 bases, leaving 7 bases of the junction unmatched. The V gene's germline CDR1 is MNHEY and CDR2 SVGAGI. This CDR3 contains 14 residues. The CDR3 loop is CASSYSPGQGYQYF. The CDR3 nucleotides read TGTGCCAGCAGTTACAGCCCGGGACAGGGGTACCAGTACTTC.

The chain is built from TRBV10-3 and TRBJ1-2; D remains unclear. V lost 2 bases to trimming and J lost 0 bases, with 10 bases between them. Germline V gene sequence: CDR1 ENHRY, CDR2 SYGVKD. The CDR3 runs 15 residues. The CDR3: CAISEENSPNYGYTF. CDR3 coding DNA: TGTGCCATCAGTGAGGAGAACAGTCCTAACTATGGCTACACCTTC.

The chain has TRBV9 and TRBJ2-3; 7 bases match TRBD2. The CDR3 length is 14 residues. Germline assignment: CDR1 SGDLS and CDR2 YYNGEE. J was trimmed by 4 bases and V by 0 bases; bases with no gene match: 2. The CDR3 spells CASSVEGGSDTQYF. The CDR3 nucleotides read TGTGCCAGCAGCGTAGAGGGAGGGTCAGATACGCAGTATTTT.

The chain joins TRBV2 to TRBJ1-5; the D gene is possibly TRBD1 (6 bases). Trimming cost V 6 bases and J 9 bases, with 15 bases left between them. Germline CDR1 reads SNHLY; CDR2 reads FYNNEI. The CDR3 runs to 13 residues. The CDR3 loop reads CASRGALSRPQHF. The CDR3, as DNA: TGTGCCAGCAGGGGGGCCCTCTCACGGCCCCAGCATTTT.

The CDR3 DNA follows: TGCAGCGTTGACTCACTCAACTATGGCTACACCTTC. Translating gives CSVDSLNYGYTF. The V gene is TRBV29-1, the J gene TRBJ1-2; D remains ambiguous. Trimming cost V 3 bases and J 2 bases, with 7 bases left between them. Germline assignment: CDR1 SQVTM and CDR2 ANQGSEA. The CDR3 extends over 12 amino acids.

The chain links TRBV9 to TRBJ2-5; 7 nucleotides line up with TRBD1. The germline CDR1 and CDR2 sequences are SGDLS and YYNGEE. This CDR3 has 15 residues. The V segment lost 4 bases and the J segment 4 bases; nucleotides outside the gene matches: 10. In nucleotides, the CDR3 is TGTGCCAGCAGCCTTACAGGGGCTTTCGGAGAGACCCAGTACTTC. It is translated as CASSLTGAFGETQYF.

V and J are TRBV28 and TRBJ2-7; 11 nucleotides agree with TRBD1. V gave up 4 bases and J gave up 3 bases; unmatched junction bases: 5. Germline V gene sequence: CDR1 MDHEN, CDR2 SYDVKM. The CDR3 has 15 amino acids. This chain's CDR3 is CASSSGQGDLYEQYF. The DNA for the CDR3 is TGTGCCAGCAGTTCGGGACAGGGGGATCTCTACGAGCAGTACTTC.

Written as DNA, the CDR3 is TGTGCCAGCAGTTTGGGGACAGGGGGCTCCTACGAGCAGTACTTC. Translation gives CASSLGTGGSYEQYF. The rearrangement joins TRBV27 to TRBJ2-7, with 11 bases aligning to TRBD1. This CDR3 contains 15 residues. J lost 0 bases, V lost 3 bases, and 1 base had no gene match. CDR1 and CDR2 from the germline V gene are MNHEY and SMNVEV (reference sequence).

The chain combines TRBV13 with TRBJ1-2; 7 bases are shared with TRBD1. J gave up 4 bases and V 5 bases, and 10 bases lay outside the gene matches. The CDR3 runs 15 residues. The germline V gene encodes CDR1 PRHDT and CDR2 FYEKMQ (reference sequence). As DNA, the CDR3 is TGTGCCAGCAGCCCAGGGAGAGGGGGCAGCTATGGCTACACCTTC. Translation: CASSPGRGGSYGYTF.

J is TRBJ1-2 and V is TRBV11-2; 10 bases line up with TRBD1. From germline, CDR1 is SGHAT and CDR2 FQNNGV. The V segment lost 4 bases and the J segment 4 bases; nucleotides outside the gene matches: 3. The length of the CDR3 is 14 residues. The CDR3 region has the DNA TGTGCCAGCAGCTCGGACAGGGGGAGCTATGGCTACACCTTC. This encodes CASSSDRGSYGYTF. Full variable domain (rest looked up from reference TRBV11-2 and TRBJ1-2): EAGVAQSPRYKIIEKRQSVAFWCNPISGHATLYWYQQILGQGPKLLIQFQNNGVVDDSQLPKDRFSAERLKGVDSTLKIQPAKLEDSAVYLCASSSDRGSYGYTFGSGTRLTVV.

The V gene is TRBV4-1, the J gene TRBJ1-5; 8 positions match TRBD1. V shed 6 bases, J shed 9 bases, and the junction held 10 bases outside the gene matches. CDR1 and CDR2 (germline): MGHRA, YSYEKL. The CDR3 is made up of 14 amino acids. The CDR3 DNA sequence: TGCGCCAGCAGTATCGGGACAGGTTTCTCGCCCCAGCATTTT. Protein product: CASSIGTGFSPQHF.

The V gene is TRBV19, the J gene TRBJ2-1; 8 nucleotides line up with TRBD1. Losses at the gene ends were 4 bases for V and 4 bases for J; bases not matched to a gene: 6. The CDR3 totals 15 residues. The germline gives CDR1 LNHDA, CDR2 SQIVND (reference sequence). CDR3 bases: TGTGCCAGTAGTACCGGGACAGGAGTATACAATGAGCAGTTCTTC. It is translated as CASSTGTGVYNEQFF.

CDR3 DNA: TGTGCCAGCAGTATGACAGGGGACTACGAGCAGTACTTC. This sequence encodes CASSMTGDYEQYF. The chain recombines TRBV7-9 with TRBJ2-7, with 8 bases that match TRBD1. CDR1 SEHNR and CDR2 FQNEAQ come from the germline V gene (reference sequence). The length of the CDR3 is 13 residues. V shed 6 bases and J 3 bases; nucleotides not matched to a gene: 4. The full variable domain, its missing parts supplied by reference TRBV7-9 and TRBJ2-7, is DTGVSQNPRHKITKRGQNVTFRCDPISEHNRLYWYRQTLGQGPEFLTYFQNEAQLEKSRLLSDRFSAERPKGSFSTLEIQRTEQGDSAMYLCASSMTGDYEQYFGPGTRLTVT.

V usage is TRBV11-3 and J usage is TRBJ2-4, with 7 bases identical to TRBD1. Germline CDR1 and CDR2: SGHNT and YENEEA. This CDR3 has 14 residues. The V gene end was trimmed by 5 bases and the J gene end by 6 bases; junction bases not matched to a gene: 7. The CDR3 DNA reads TGTGCCAGCAGCAACCGGACAGGTGGAAACATTCAGTACTTC. As protein: CASSNRTGGNIQYF.

The chain links TRBV6-1 to TRBJ2-1; 8 positions agree with TRBD2. Trimming removed 6 bases from V and 4 bases from J; junction bases left unmatched: 5. The CDR3 has 14 amino acids. The germline CDR1 and CDR2 sequences are MNHNS and SASEGT. CDR3 in amino acids: CASRRAGVYNEQFF. In DNA form, the CDR3 reads TGTGCCAGCAGGCGAGCGGGGGTATACAATGAGCAGTTCTTC.

The V gene is TRBV27, the J gene TRBJ1-3; TRBD1 might be the D (5 bases). Trimming pared 4 bases from V and 3 bases from J, leaving 16 bases between. Germline V gene lookup returns CDR1 MNHEY and CDR2 SMNVEV (reference sequence). This CDR3 comprises 16 residues. The CDR3 region has the DNA TGTGCCAGCAGTTCTATCAGGGCCACAGATGGAAACACCATATATTTT. Translation: CASSSIRATDGNTIYF.

The genes are TRBV13 and TRBJ2-7, with D hard to call. CDR3 length: 17 amino acids. Germline CDR1 reads PRHDT; CDR2 reads FYEKMQ (reference sequence). V lost 2 bases, J lost 7 bases, and 24 bases lay in between. CDR3 sequence: CASSLPPISPEKLEQYF. In DNA form, the CDR3 reads TGTGCCAGCAGCTTACCCCCGATTAGCCCGGAGAAATTGGAGCAGTACTTC.

The chain has TRBV4-1 and TRBJ2-1, with 9 bases matching TRBD2. Losses at the gene ends were 0 bases for V and 10 bases for J; bases not matched to a gene: 10. The CDR3 spans 16 residues. Germline CDR1 MGHRA, CDR2 YSYEKL. CDR3 sequence (DNA): TGCGCCAGCAGCCAAGAGTTGGGCGGGGGGGCCTGGGAGCAGTTCTTC. It translates to CASSQELGGGAWEQFF.

This chain joins TRBV2 and TRBJ1-1; 7 bases align to TRBD1. Looked up from germline, CDR1 is SNHLY and CDR2 is FYNNEI. J was trimmed by 4 bases and V by 2 bases; bases with no gene match: 7. This CDR3 region has 15 residues. CDR3 sequence reads: CASSEPTGRRTEAFF. The DNA of the CDR3 is TGTGCCAGCAGTGAACCGACAGGGCGGCGCACTGAAGCTTTCTTT.

This sequence joins TRBV4-1 and TRBJ2-2; 8 bases agree with TRBD2. The CDR3 sequence is 17 residues long. From germline, CDR1 is MGHRA and CDR2 YSYEKL. J lost 2 bases, V lost 0 bases, and 5 bases had no gene match. The CDR3 sequence: CASSQDLAGGNTGELFF. For the CDR3, the DNA is TGCGCCAGCAGCCAAGATTTGGCGGGGGGCAACACCGGGGAGCTGTTTTTT.